This entry is about one T cell receptor beta chain. Recently defined diagnostic criteria classed the Susac syndrome patients as definite or probable. This entry belongs to a study of CD8 T cells in Susac syndrome. After extraction with the RNeasy kit, roughly 0.45 to 1 ug of the RNA was reverse transcribed using random hexamers. TCRdb independently ran MiXCR on the immunoSEQ multiplex PCR reads; one entry per CDR3 protein. The sample records a few hundred thousand distinct CDR3 sequences, about 95% being singletons. The source material was CD4+ T cells from PBMCs. The TCR was taken from a human donor with Susac syndrome.

DNA of the CDR3: TGTGCCAGCAGCACTCTGTGGCAGGGCAATGAGCAGTTCTTC. Translated: CASSTLWQGNEQFF. This sequence joins TRBV5-5 and TRBJ2-1; possible D gene TRBD1, 5 bases. Germline V gives CDR1 SGHKS, CDR2 YYEKEE (reference sequence). The V end was cut by 4 bases, the J end by 6 bases, with 14 bases between. The CDR3 length is 14 residues. Variable domain in full (rest from reference TRBV5-5 and TRBJ2-1): DAGVTQSPTHLIKTRGQQVTLRCSPISGHKSVSWYQQVLGQGPQFIFQYYEKEERGRGNFPDRFSARQFPNYSSELNVNALLLGDSALYLCASSTLWQGNEQFFGPGTRLTVL.